This T cell receptor (beta chain) was retrieved from a study of shared clonotypes between healthy human individuals. Comment on this clone: Its matching antigen is unknown.

CDR1 and CDR2 from the germline V gene are LGHNA and YNFKEQ. Between the trimmed V and J ends, which lost 4 bases and 2 bases, there was a span of 11 bases. The CDR3 sequence is 14 residues long. In the naive CD8 group, cells lacked CD45RO and were positively selected for CCR7, so terminally differentiated effector memory CD45RA+ cells were left out. Regarding the study as a whole: Donor scarcity curtailed the genetic and exposure-history diversity represented herein.

At a deep level, the assay was run. Sorted-subset replicate PCRs used 200 ng DNA, about 30,000 T cell genomes. TCRdb's table, derived via immunoSEQ multiplex PCR, lists solely in-frame clones and lacks some. Among some 2,100,000 clones listed, around 93% were seen once. This clonotype was obtained from a man aged 18 to 35 in good health. Some clones in this sample may be carry-over from other donors' samples. The sample consisted of naive CD8+ T cells from PBMCs. This chain links TRBV4-2 with TRBJ1-2; D might be TRBD1 (6 bases). The CDR3 sequence is CASSPDRNNYGYTF. Here the CDR3 DNA reads TGTGCCAGCAGCCCGGACAGAAACAACTATGGCTACACCTTC.